This is a list of T cell receptor beta chains from one sample in a study of beta chain features in type 1 diabetes. Some clones are missing from TCRdb's copy, which holds only in-frame ones; the method was immunoSEQ multiplex PCR. The sample contains hundreds of thousands of clones, 15% of which appear only once. Specimen: naive CD4+ T cells from blood. The receptors come from a man aged 18 to 30 in good health. CDR3s include the opening cysteine and the closing phenylalanine or tryptophan. The order of the fields is clone size, D gene, V gene, J gene, CDR3 DNA, CDR3 protein. D genes are given only for firm matches. Expanded clones get a size class; other rows say once, few or many, or leave the size out.

NA	NA	TRBV18	TRBJ2-1	TGTGCCAGCTGTGCGGGACGGACCCACAATGAGCAGTTCTTC	CASCAGRTHNEQFF
few	NA	TRBV7-9	TRBJ1-4	TGTGCCAGCAGCTTAATAATTTCGCGTTCTGGTGAAAAACTGTTTTTT	CASSLIISRSGEKLFF
few	NA	TRBV7-7	TRBJ2-5	TGTGCTAGCAGCTTAGGTTATATGGAGTCCCAGTACTTC	CASSLGYMESQYF
few	NA	TRBV5-1	TRBJ2-6	TGCGCCAGCAGCTTGGACCAGGGGTGGGCCAACGTCCTGACTTTC	CASSLDQGWANVLTF
few	TRBD2	TRBV2	TRBJ2-5	TGTGCCAGCAGCCTAACTAGCGGGGGCGGGGCCCAGTACTTC	CASSLTSGGGAQYF
few	NA	TRBV7-2	TRBJ1-2	TGTGCCAGCAGCTTAGAATGGGAATCCAGCTATGGCTACACCTTC	CASSLEWESSYGYTF
NA	NA	TRBV30	TRBJ1-3	TGTGCCTGGAGCGGAATGAGGCTTTATGGAAACACCATATATTTT	CAWSGMRLYGNTIYF
few	TRBD1	TRBV5-4	TRBJ2-7	TGTGCCAGCAGCTTTGGCACCCGGGACAGGGTTCACGAGCAGTACTTC	CASSFGTRDRVHEQYF
few	NA	TRBV2	TRBJ1-6	TGTGCCAGCAGTCCGAATGAGGTTTCACCCCTCCACTTT	CASSPNEVSPLHF
few	NA	TRBV28	TRBJ1-2	TGTGCCAGCAGTCCCGGACGGAACTATGGCTACACCTTC	CASSPGRNYGYTF
NA	TRBD2	TRBV5-1	TRBJ2-7	TGCGCCAGCAGCCCGAGGAGCGGGGGCCGCTCCTACGAGCAGTACTTC	CASSPRSGGRSYEQYF
NA	TRBD1	TRBV18	TRBJ1-1	TGTGCCAGCTCAGGGGACAGAGTGAACACTGAAGCTTTCTTT	CASSGDRVNTEAFF
NA	NA	TRBV28	TRBJ2-7	TGTGCCAGCAGTTCTCCTCAGCGGGAGCAGTACTTC	CASSSPQREQYF
NA	TRBD1	TRBV10-3	TRBJ2-1	TGTGCCTCCTCACCCGGGACAGGGGCCTACAATGAGCAGTTCTTC	CASSPGTGAYNEQFF
few	TRBD1	TRBV7-7	TRBJ1-4	TGTGCCAGCAGTCCGAAAGGACAGGATAATGAAAAACTGTTTTTT	CASSPKGQDNEKLFF
few	TRBD1	TRBV28	TRBJ2-7	TGTGCCAGCAGTTTAAACAGGGGATCCTACGAGCAGTACTTC	CASSLNRGSYEQYF
few	TRBD2	TRBV6-5	TRBJ2-3	TGTGCCAGCAGTTCGACTAGCGGGAGATCGGCAGATACGCAGTATTTT	CASSSTSGRSADTQYF
NA	NA	TRBV4-2	TRBJ1-2	TGTGCCAGCAGCCATCCTCTACTCCGGGACACTCTCGTTAACTATGGCTACACCTTC	CASSHPLLRDTLVNYGYTF
few	NA	TRBV14	TRBJ2-2	TGTGCCAGCAGCCCCGACCGGACGGTGAACACCGGGGAGCTGTTTTTT	CASSPDRTVNTGELFF
NA	NA	TRBV7-2	TRBJ2-3	TGTGCCAGCCAACTTAGCGGTACCACAGATACGCAGTATTTT	CASQLSGTTDTQYF
NA	TRBD1	TRBV6-6	TRBJ2-7	TGTGCCAGCAGTTGGTTCGGGACAGGCGCCTACGAGCAGTACTTC	CASSWFGTGAYEQYF
NA	NA	TRBV9	TRBJ2-3	TGTGCCAGCAGGGGAGGGGGGAATACGCAGTATTTT	CASRGGGNTQYF
few	NA	TRBV15	TRBJ2-7	TGTGCCACCAGCAGAGCGGGCAGGGGTTCGCGGGAGCAGTACTTC	CATSRAGRGSREQYF
few	TRBD1	TRBV29-1	TRBJ2-7	TGCAGCGTTATACAGGGGGCCAACGAGCAGTACTTC	CSVIQGANEQYF
few	NA	TRBV7-9	TRBJ2-3	TGTGCCAGCAGCCTAAGGGCTAGTTTAGGCGACACAGATACGCAGTATTTT	CASSLRASLGDTDTQYF
few	NA	TRBV28	TRBJ2-1	TGTGCCAGCAGTTTAGTACCCTCCTACAATGAGCAGTTCTTC	CASSLVPSYNEQFF
few	TRBD1	TRBV29-1	TRBJ2-1	TGCAGCACTCACAGGGGAACCCACAATGAGCAGTTCTTC	CSTHRGTHNEQFF
NA	NA	TRBV6-6	TRBJ1-2	TGTGCCAGCAGCTCGCCTGGGACGGACACTAACTATGGCTACACCTTC	CASSSPGTDTNYGYTF
NA	NA	TRBV6-1	TRBJ2-5	TGTGCCAGCACCTTTCAAGAGACCCAGTACTTC	CASTFQETQYF
few	NA	TRBV15	TRBJ2-3	TGTGCCACCAGGGGGGCTGGCACAGATACGCAGTATTTT	CATRGAGTDTQYF
NA	NA	TRBV5-6	TRBJ2-3	TGTGCCAGCAGCTTGCGGACAGTGACAGATACGCAGTATTTT	CASSLRTVTDTQYF
few	NA	TRBV6-5	TRBJ2-3	TGTGCCAGCAGTTACGGGTTCGGGTCCGCTTCAGATACGCAGTATTTT	CASSYGFGSASDTQYF
few	NA	TRBV10-3	TRBJ1-2	TGTGCCACGAAGCGGGGGGACTATGGCTACACCTTC	CATKRGDYGYTF
NA	TRBD2	TRBV14	TRBJ2-3	TGTGCCAGCAGCCAGCTAGCGGGACGCCCCGAGGATACGCAGTATTTT	CASSQLAGRPEDTQYF
few	TRBD2	TRBV19	TRBJ2-3	TGTGCCAGTAGTATCCAGCGGGGGGGCACAGATACGCAGTATTTT	CASSIQRGGTDTQYF
many	TRBD2	TRBV10-3	TRBJ2-1	TGTGCCATCAGTGCGGATCTAGCGGGGTCAAATGAGCAGTTCTTC	CAISADLAGSNEQFF
few	NA	TRBV7-3	TRBJ1-5	TGTGCCAGCAGCCGAGTGGAGGGTCAGGGTCAGCCCCAGCATTTT	CASSRVEGQGQPQHF
few	NA	TRBV11-1	TRBJ2-7	TGTGCCAGCAGCTTGAGGGGGGTCGAGCAGTACTTC	CASSLRGVEQYF
NA	NA	TRBV5-4	TRBJ1-3	TGTGCCAGCAGCCCTGACAGGCGAGGAAACACCATATATTTT	CASSPDRRGNTIYF
NA	TRBD1	TRBV7-6	TRBJ2-7	TGTGCCAGCAGCTTGGGGACAGGCCCCTACGAGCAGTACTTC	CASSLGTGPYEQYF
NA	TRBD1	TRBV27	TRBJ2-1	TGTGCCAGCAGTCCCTGGGACAGCTACAATGAGCAGTTCTTC	CASSPWDSYNEQFF
few	NA	TRBV9	TRBJ2-3	TGTGCCAGCAGCGTAGGTCTCACGCAGTATTTT	CASSVGLTQYF
NA	TRBD1	TRBV2	TRBJ2-7	TGTGCCGGCGGGACAGGGACATCCTACGAGCAGTACTTC	CAGGTGTSYEQYF
few	NA	TRBV21-1	TRBJ2-1	TGTGCCAGCAGCAAAGAGTACAGAAGCTCCTACAATGAGCAGTTCTTC	CASSKEYRSSYNEQFF
few	TRBD2	TRBV9	TRBJ2-7	TGTGCCAGCAGCGTAGGTAGCGGGACTTCCTACGAGCAGTACTTC	CASSVGSGTSYEQYF
few	NA	TRBV7-2	TRBJ2-5	TGTGCCAGCGTCCGACTAGTCTCAGAGACCCAGTACTTC	CASVRLVSETQYF
few	TRBD2	TRBV9	TRBJ2-7	TGTGCCAGCAGCTCCGGGACTAGCGGGGTTGACGAGCAGTACTTC	CASSSGTSGVDEQYF
few	NA	TRBV5-1	TRBJ2-5	TGCGCCAGCAGCTTTGGAGGGGGAGAGACCCAGTACTTC	CASSFGGGETQYF
few	NA	TRBV5-1	TRBJ1-6	TGCGCCAGCAGCTTGGTTGGCAGGGTGAGCTCCTATAATTCACCCCTCCACTTT	CASSLVGRVSSYNSPLHF
NA	TRBD2	TRBV5-4	TRBJ2-7	TGTGCCAGCAGCTTGGGAACTAGCGGGAGGGCCATCGAGCAGTACTTC	CASSLGTSGRAIEQYF